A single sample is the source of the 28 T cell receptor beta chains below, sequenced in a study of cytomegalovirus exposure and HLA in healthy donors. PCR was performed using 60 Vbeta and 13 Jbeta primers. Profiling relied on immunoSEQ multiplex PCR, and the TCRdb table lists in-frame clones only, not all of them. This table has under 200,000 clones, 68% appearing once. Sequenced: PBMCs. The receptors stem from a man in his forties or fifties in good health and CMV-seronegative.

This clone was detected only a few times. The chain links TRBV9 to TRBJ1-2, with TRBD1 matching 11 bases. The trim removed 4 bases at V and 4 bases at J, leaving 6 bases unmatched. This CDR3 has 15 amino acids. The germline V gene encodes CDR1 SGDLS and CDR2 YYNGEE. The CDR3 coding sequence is TGTGCCAGCAGCCTCGGGACAGGGGGGGTCTATGGCTACACCTTC. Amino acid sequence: CASSLGTGGVYGYTF.

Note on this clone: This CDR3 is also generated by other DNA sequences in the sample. This chain's CDR3 is CASSLNRVPDTQYF. The CDR3 bases are TGTGCCAGCAGCTTGAACAGAGTCCCAGATACGCAGTATTTT. This rearrangement joins TRBV7-2 to TRBJ2-3; D not resolved. This CDR3 is 14 amino acids long. Trimming removed 3 bases at V and 4 bases at J, with 11 bases between. The germline V gene has CDR1 SGHTA and CDR2 FQGNSA.

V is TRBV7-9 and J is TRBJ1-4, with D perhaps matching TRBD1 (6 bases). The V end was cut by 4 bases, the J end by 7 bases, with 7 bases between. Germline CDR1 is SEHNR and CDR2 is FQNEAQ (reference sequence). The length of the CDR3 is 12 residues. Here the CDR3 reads CASSSQGEKLFF. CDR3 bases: TGTGCCAGCAGCTCACAGGGTGAAAAACTGTTTTTT.

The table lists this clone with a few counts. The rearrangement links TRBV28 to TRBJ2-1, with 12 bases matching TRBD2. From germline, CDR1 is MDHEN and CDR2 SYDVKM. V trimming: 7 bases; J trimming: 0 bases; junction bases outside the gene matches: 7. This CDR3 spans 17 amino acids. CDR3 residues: CASTSGGETYSYNEQFF. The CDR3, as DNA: TGTGCCAGCACTAGCGGGGGGGAAACTTACTCCTACAATGAGCAGTTCTTC.

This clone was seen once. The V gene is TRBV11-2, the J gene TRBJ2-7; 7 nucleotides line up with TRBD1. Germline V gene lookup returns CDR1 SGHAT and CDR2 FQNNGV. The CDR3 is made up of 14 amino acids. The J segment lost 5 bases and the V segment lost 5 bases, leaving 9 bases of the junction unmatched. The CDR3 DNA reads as TGTGCCAGCAGCCCGAACAGGGGAAGCCACGAGCAGTACTTC. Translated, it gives CASSPNRGSHEQYF.

In DNA form, the CDR3 reads TGTGCCAGCAGCTTACAGGGGGCAGCAAGCTACACCTTC. It codes for CASSLQGAASYTF. The V gene is TRBV7-9, the J gene TRBJ1-2, with 8 positions matching TRBD1. The J segment lost 9 bases and the V segment lost 2 bases, leaving 5 bases of the junction unmatched. Germline CDR1 SEHNR, CDR2 FQNEAQ (reference sequence). The CDR3 totals 13 residues.

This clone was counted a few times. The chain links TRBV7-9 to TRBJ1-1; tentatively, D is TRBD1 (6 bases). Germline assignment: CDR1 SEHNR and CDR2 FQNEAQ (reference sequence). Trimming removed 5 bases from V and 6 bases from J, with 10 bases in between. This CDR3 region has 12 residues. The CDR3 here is CASSLQGSEAFF. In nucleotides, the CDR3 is TGTGCCAGCAGCCTACAGGGATCTGAAGCTTTCTTT.

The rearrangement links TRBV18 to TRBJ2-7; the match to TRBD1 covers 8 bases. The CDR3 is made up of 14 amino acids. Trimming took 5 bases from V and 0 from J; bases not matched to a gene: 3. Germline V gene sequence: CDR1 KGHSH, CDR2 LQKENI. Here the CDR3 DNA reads TGTGCCAGCTCAAAGACAGGGGACTCCTACGAGCAGTACTTC. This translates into CASSKTGDSYEQYF. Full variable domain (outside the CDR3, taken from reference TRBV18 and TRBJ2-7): NAGVMQNPRHLVRRRGQEARLRCSPMKGHSHVYWYRQLPEEGLKFMVYLQKENIIDESGMPKERFSAEFPKEGPSILRIQQVVRGDSAAYFCASSKTGDSYEQYFGPGTRLTVT.

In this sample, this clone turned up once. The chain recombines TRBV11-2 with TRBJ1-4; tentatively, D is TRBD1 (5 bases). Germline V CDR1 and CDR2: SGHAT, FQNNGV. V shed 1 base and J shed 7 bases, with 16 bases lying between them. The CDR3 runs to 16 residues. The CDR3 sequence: CASSLVRSGGGEKLFF. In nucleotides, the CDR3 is TGTGCCAGCAGCTTAGTAAGATCCGGGGGAGGTGAAAAACTGTTTTTT.

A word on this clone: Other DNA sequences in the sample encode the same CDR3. CDR3 loop: CASSSGLGREPNYGYTF. The DNA of the CDR3 is TGCGCCAGCAGCTCCGGGTTAGGCAGAGAACCTAACTATGGCTACACCTTC. This chain joins TRBV5-1 and TRBJ1-2, with D unresolved. Deletions cut 3 bases from V and 0 bases from J, with 18 bases between. Germline V gene sequence: CDR1 SGHRS, CDR2 YFSETQ. CDR3 length: 17 amino acids.

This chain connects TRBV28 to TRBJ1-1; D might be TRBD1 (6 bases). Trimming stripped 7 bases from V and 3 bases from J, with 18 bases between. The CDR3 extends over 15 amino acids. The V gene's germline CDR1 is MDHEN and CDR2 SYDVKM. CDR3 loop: CASTGSGAGDTEAFF. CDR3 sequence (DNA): TGTGCCAGCACAGGCTCGGGGGCGGGAGACACTGAAGCTTTCTTT.

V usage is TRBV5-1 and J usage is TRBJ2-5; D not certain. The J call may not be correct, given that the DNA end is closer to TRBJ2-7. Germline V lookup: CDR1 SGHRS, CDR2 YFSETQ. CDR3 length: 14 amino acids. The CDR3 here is CASSLVVSSYEQYF. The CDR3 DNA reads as TGCGCCAGCAGCTTGGTCGTGAGCTCCTACGAGCAGTACTTC.

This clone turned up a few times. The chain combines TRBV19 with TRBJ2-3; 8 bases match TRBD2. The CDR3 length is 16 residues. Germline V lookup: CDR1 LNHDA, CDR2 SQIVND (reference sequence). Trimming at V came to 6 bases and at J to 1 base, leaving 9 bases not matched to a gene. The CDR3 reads CASSTFFSGGTDTQYF. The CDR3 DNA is TGTGCCAGTAGCACCTTTTTTAGCGGGGGCACAGATACGCAGTATTTT.

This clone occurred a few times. This chain's CDR3 is CASSPQEVGEYGYTF. The CDR3 DNA is TGTGCCAGCAGTCCTCAGGAGGTCGGGGAATATGGCTACACCTTC. V and J are TRBV6-1 and TRBJ1-2; D not resolved. Germline V gives CDR1 MNHNS, CDR2 SASEGT. V was clipped by 5 bases and J by 5 bases, with 18 bases between them. This CDR3 has 15 residues.

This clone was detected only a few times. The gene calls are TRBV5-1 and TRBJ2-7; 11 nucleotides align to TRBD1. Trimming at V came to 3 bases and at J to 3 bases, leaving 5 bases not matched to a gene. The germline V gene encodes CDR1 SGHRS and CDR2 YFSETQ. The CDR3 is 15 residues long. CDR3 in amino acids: CASSSGQGGNYEQYF. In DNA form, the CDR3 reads TGCGCCAGCAGCTCGGGACAGGGGGGGAACTACGAGCAGTACTTC.

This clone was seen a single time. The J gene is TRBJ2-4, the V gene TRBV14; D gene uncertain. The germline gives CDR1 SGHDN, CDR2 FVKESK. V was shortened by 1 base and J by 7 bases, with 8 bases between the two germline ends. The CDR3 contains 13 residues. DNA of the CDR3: TGTGCCAGCAGCCAAGTAAACGGGAACATTCAGTACTTC. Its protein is CASSQVNGNIQYF. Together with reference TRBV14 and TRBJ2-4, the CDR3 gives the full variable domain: EAGVTQFPSHSVIEKGQTVTLRCDPISGHDNLYWYRRVMGKEIKFLLHFVKESKQDESGMPNNRFLAERTGGTYSTLKVQPAELEDSGVYFCASSQVNGNIQYFGAGTRLSVL.

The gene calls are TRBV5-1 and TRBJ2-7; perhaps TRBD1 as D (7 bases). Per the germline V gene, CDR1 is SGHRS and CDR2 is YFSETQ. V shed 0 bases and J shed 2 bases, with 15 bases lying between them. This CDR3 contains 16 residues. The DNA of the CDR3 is TGCGCCAGCAGCTTGGTGGGTTCAGGGGGGACCTACGAGCAGTACTTC. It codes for CASSLVGSGGTYEQYF.

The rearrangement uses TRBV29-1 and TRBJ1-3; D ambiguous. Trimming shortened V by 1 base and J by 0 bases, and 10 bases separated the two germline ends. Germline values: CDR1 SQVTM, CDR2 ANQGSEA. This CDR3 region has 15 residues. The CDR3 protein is CSVEVGGLSGNTIYF. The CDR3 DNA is TGCAGCGTTGAAGTTGGAGGGCTCTCTGGAAACACCATATATTTT.

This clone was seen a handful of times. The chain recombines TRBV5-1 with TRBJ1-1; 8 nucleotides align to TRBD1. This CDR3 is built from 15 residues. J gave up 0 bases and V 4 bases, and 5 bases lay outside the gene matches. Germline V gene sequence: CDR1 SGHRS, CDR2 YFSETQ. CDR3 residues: CASSPRTGLNTEAFF. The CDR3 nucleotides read TGCGCCAGCAGCCCCCGGACAGGGCTGAACACTGAAGCTTTCTTT.

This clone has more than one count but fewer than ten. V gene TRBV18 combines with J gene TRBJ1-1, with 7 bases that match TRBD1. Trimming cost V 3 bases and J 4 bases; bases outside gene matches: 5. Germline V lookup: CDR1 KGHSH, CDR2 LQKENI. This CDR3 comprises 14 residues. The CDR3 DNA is TGTGCCAGCTCACCTGAAACAGGGGCCACTGAAGCTTTCTTT. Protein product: CASSPETGATEAFF.

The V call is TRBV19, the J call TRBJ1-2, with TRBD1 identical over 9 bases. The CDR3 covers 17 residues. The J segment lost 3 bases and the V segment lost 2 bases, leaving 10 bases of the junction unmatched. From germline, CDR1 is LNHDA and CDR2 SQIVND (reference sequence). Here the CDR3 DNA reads TGTGCCAGTAGTATATTAAAGGGGACAGGGCCTGACTATGGCTACACCTTC. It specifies CASSILKGTGPDYGYTF.

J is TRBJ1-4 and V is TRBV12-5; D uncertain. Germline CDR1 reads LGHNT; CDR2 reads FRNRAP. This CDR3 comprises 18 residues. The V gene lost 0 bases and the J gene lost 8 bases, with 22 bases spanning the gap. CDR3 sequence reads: CASGLVGLSGGGGEKLFF. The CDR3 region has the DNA TGTGCTAGTGGTTTGGTAGGCTTGTCGGGCGGCGGAGGGGAAAAACTGTTTTTT.

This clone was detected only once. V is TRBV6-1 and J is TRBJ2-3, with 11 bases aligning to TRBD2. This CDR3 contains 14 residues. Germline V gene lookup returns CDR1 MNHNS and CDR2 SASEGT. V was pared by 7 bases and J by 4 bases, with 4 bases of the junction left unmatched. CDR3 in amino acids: CASKGSGGADTQYF. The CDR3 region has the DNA TGTGCCAGCAAGGGTAGCGGGGGGGCAGATACGCAGTATTTT.

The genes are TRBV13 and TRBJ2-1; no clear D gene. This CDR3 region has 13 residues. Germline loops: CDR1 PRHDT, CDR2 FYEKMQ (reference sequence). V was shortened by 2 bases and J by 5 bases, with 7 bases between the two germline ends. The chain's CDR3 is CASSLQAHNEQFF. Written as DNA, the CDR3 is TGTGCCAGCAGCTTACAAGCCCACAATGAGCAGTTCTTC.

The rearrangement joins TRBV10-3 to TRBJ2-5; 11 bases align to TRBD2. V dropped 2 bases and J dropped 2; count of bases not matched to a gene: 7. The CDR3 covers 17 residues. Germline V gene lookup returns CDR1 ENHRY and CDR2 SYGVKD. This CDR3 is CAISEPTSGGLQETQYF. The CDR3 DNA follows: TGTGCCATCAGTGAGCCTACTAGCGGGGGCCTTCAAGAGACCCAGTACTTC.

CDR3 DNA: TGTGCCAGCAGTTACTCGCTGGGGCGGAACTACAATGAGCAGTTCTTC. Amino acid sequence: CASSYSLGRNYNEQFF. The chain joins TRBV6-5 to TRBJ2-1, with D perhaps matching TRBD1 (5 bases). Germline CDR1 reads MNHEY; CDR2 reads SVGAGI. The V and J ends lost 0 bases and 3 bases respectively, with 12 bases between them. This CDR3 region has 16 residues.

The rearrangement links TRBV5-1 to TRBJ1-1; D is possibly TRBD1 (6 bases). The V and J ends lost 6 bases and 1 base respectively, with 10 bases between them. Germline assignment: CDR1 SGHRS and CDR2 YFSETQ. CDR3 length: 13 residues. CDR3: CASMVGGNTEAFF. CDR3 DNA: TGCGCCAGCATGGTAGGGGGGAACACTGAAGCTTTCTTT.

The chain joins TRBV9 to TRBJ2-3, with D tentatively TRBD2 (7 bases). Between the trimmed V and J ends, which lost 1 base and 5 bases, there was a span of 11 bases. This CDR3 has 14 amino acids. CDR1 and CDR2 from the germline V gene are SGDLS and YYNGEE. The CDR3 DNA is TGTGCCAGCAGCGTAACCGGGGGGCAAGATACGCAGTATTTT. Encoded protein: CASSVTGGQDTQYF. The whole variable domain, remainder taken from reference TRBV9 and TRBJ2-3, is DSGVTQTPKHLITATGQRVTLRCSPRSGDLSVYWYQQSLDQGLQFLIQYYNGEERAKGNILERFSAQQFPDLHSELNLSSLELGDSALYFCASSVTGGQDTQYFGPGTRLTVL.